This T cell receptor beta chain originates from a study of shared clonotypes between healthy human individuals. Germline V gene sequence: CDR1 LNHNV, CDR2 YYDKDF (reference sequence). This CDR3 is built from 15 residues. The ends were cut back, 3 bases at V and 2 bases at J, with 10 bases in the middle. The repertoire was sequenced with immunoSEQ multiplex PCR; TCRdb's copy has only in-frame clones and lacks some. The repertoire holds approximately 500,000 clones, with almost 97% as singletons. Sequencing was carried out using naive CD4+ T cells sorted from blood. Subset reported: CD45RA+ positively selected. The source of this sequence is a woman aged 30 to 39 in good health. The J gene is TRBJ2-2, the V gene TRBV15, with D possibly TRBD2 on 6 matching bases. This chain's CDR3 is CATSSPGLNTGELFF. DNA for the CDR3: TGTGCCACCAGCAGCCCGGGACTTAACACCGGGGAGCTGTTTTTT.